This TCR beta chain was captured in a study of cytomegalovirus exposure and HLA in healthy donors. Overall study findings and caveats: Diagnosis of cytomegalovirus status made by the classifier reportedly showed high specificity and sensitivity. The study listed approximately 160 cytomegalovirus-associated TCR beta chains. In a later analysis, 15,000 to 20,000 TCR beta sequences were associated with HLA alleles at 0.05 false discovery rate.

The CDR3 consists of 18 residues. Trimming took off 5 bases at V and 0 bases at J, with 20 bases between the two ends. Germline loops: CDR1 MGHDK, CDR2 SYGVNS. A word on this clone: What it binds is unknown.

60 Vbeta and 13 Jbeta primers were used in PCR. Some clones are missing from TCRdb's copy, which holds only in-frame ones; the method was immunoSEQ multiplex PCR. The sample consists of 74,000 or so clones, over 65% of them appearing once. The TCR was taken from a man between 50 and 59 years old in good health and CMV-seropositive. V is TRBV25-1 and J is TRBJ2-1, with D possibly matching TRBD2 (6 bases). Specimen: PBMCs. The CDR3, as DNA: TGTGCCAGCAGTTCCCGGGACTTCTGGACCTTCTCCTACAATGAGCAGTTCTTC. Translated: CASSSRDFWTFSYNEQFF.